The 15 T cell receptor beta chains below come from one sample, sequenced in a study of blood T cell repertoires in COVID-19. TCRdb keeps only in-frame clones here, not all; method: immunoSEQ multiplex PCR. The data show about 140,000 clones, roughly 85% seen once. Sequenced material: peripheral blood. All receptors derive from a man aged 60 to 69 with acute or convalescent COVID-19.

This chain joins TRBV28 and TRBJ2-1; 7 nucleotides align to TRBD2. The V segment lost 3 bases and the J segment 5 bases; nucleotides outside the gene matches: 7. There are 15 residues in the CDR3. Looked up from germline, CDR1 is MDHEN and CDR2 is SYDVKM. CDR3 in amino acids: CASSFPGTIHNEQFF. The DNA of the CDR3 is TGTGCCAGCAGTTTCCCCGGGACTATACACAATGAGCAGTTCTTC.

The gene calls are TRBV30 and TRBJ1-6, with D possibly TRBD1 on 6 matching bases. This CDR3 has 12 amino acids. The germline V gene has CDR1 GTSNPN and CDR2 SVGIG (reference sequence). V was pared by 7 bases and J by 6 bases, with 10 bases between. CDR3 bases: TGTGCCTACAGGGAGGGTAATTCACCCCTCCACTTT. As protein: CAYREGNSPLHF.

The chain combines TRBV24-1 with TRBJ2-1; 8 positions match TRBD1. CDR3 size: 14 residues. Germline values: CDR1 KGHDR, CDR2 SFDVKD. V shed 8 bases and J 7 bases; nucleotides not matched to a gene: 9. The CDR3 DNA reads TGTGCCACCACCTCAGGGACAGGTGCAAATGAGCAGTTCTTC. Its protein product is CATTSGTGANEQFF.

The V and J genes are TRBV28 and TRBJ2-5; 7 nucleotides align to TRBD1. The V gene end was trimmed by 4 bases and the J gene end by 5 bases; junction bases not matched to a gene: 10. Germline assignment: CDR1 MDHEN and CDR2 SYDVKM. This CDR3 has 15 amino acids. CDR3 region: CASSSPSTGQETQYF. The CDR3 DNA is TGTGCCAGCAGTTCTCCTTCGACAGGGCAGGAGACCCAGTACTTC.

This clone appeared a single time. The rearrangement joins TRBV12-3 or TRBV12-4 to TRBJ2-7; D unclear. The CDR3 consists of 13 residues. Between the trimmed V and J ends, which lost 5 bases and 3 bases, there was a span of 11 bases. In nucleotides, the CDR3 is TGTGCCAGCAGTCGCGGAGATATCTACGAGCAGTACTTC. Its protein product is CASSRGDIYEQYF.

The genes are TRBV5-8 and TRBJ1-5; perhaps TRBD1 as D (6 bases). Between the trimmed V and J ends, which lost 4 bases and 0 bases, there was a span of 11 bases. The CDR3 totals 15 residues. Germline lookup yields CDR1 SGHTS and CDR2 YDEGEE. CDR3: CASSGQSNSNQPQHF. The CDR3 DNA reads as TGTGCCAGCAGCGGACAGAGTAATAGCAATCAGCCCCAGCATTTT. Drawing the rest from reference TRBV5-8 and TRBJ1-5, the complete variable domain is EAGVTQSPTHLIKTRGQQATLRCSPISGHTSVYWYQQALGLGLQFLLWYDEGEERNRGNFPPRFSGRQFPNYSSELNVNALELEDSALYLCASSGQSNSNQPQHFGDGTRLSIL.

A remark on this clone: With a much larger clone just one base away, this may be a read error. The sample contains more than one DNA sequence encoding this CDR3. J is TRBJ1-1 and V is TRBV3-1 (or the pseudogene TRBV3-2); unclear D gene. The CDR3 runs to 13 residues. Germline V gene sequence: CDR1 LGHDT, CDR2 YNNKEL (reference sequence). The ends were cut back, 2 bases at V and 1 base at J, with 5 bases in the middle. The CDR3 spells CASSQIRNTEAFF. In nucleotides, the CDR3 is TGTGCCAGCAGCCAAATCCGGAACACTGAAGCTTTCTTT.

The CDR3 loop is CASSTGSRGYYGYTF. DNA for the CDR3: TGTGCCAGTAGTACTGGGTCCCGCGGATACTATGGCTACACCTTC. V usage is TRBV19 and J usage is TRBJ1-2; D remains unclear. The CDR3 spans 15 residues. Trimming left V 4 bases short and J 3 bases short, with 15 bases between. Looked up from germline, CDR1 is LNHDA and CDR2 is SQIVND (reference sequence).

In this sample, this clone turned up a few times. The chain carries TRBV2 and TRBJ2-4; D is perhaps TRBD2 (6 bases). Trimming took 10 bases from V and 8 from J, leaving 18 bases between them. CDR1 and CDR2 from the germline V gene are SNHLY and FYNNEI. This CDR3 is built from 13 residues. CDR3: CATNGGVEDIQYF. The CDR3 coding sequence is TGTGCCACAAACGGAGGGGTCGAGGACATTCAGTACTTC.

The chain has TRBV4-3 and TRBJ1-5; D is possibly TRBD1 (6 bases). V shed 0 bases and J shed 5 bases, with 11 bases lying between them. This CDR3 is 15 amino acids long. Germline values: CDR1 LGHNA, CDR2 YSLEER. The CDR3 DNA reads as TGCGCCAGCAGCCAAGATGGAGGGGGGGATCAGCCCCAGCATTTT. Translation: CASSQDGGGDQPQHF.

The V gene is TRBV7-2, the J gene TRBJ2-3; 7 bases fit TRBD1. Trimming took 2 bases from V and 0 from J; bases not matched to a gene: 2. The CDR3 is 15 residues long. The germline gives CDR1 SGHTA, CDR2 FQGNSA. This CDR3 is CASSLPGQSTDTQYF. The CDR3 region has the DNA TGTGCCAGCAGCTTACCGGGACAGAGCACAGATACGCAGTATTTT. The whole variable domain, filled in from reference TRBV7-2 and TRBJ2-3, reads GAGVSQSPSNKVTEKGKDVELRCDPISGHTALYWYRQSLGQGLEFLIYFQGNSAPDKSGLPSDRFSAERTGGSVSTLTIQRTQQEDSAVYLCASSLPGQSTDTQYFGPGTRLTVL.

V is TRBV18 and J is TRBJ2-3, with D possibly being TRBD2 (6 bases). CDR1 KGHSH and CDR2 LQKENI come from the germline V gene. V shed 2 bases and J shed 1 base, with 13 bases lying between them. The CDR3 extends over 16 amino acids. Here the CDR3 DNA reads TGTGCCAGCTCACCAGGTGCGGGGTTGGGCACAGATACGCAGTATTTT. It encodes CASSPGAGLGTDTQYF.

The rearrangement links TRBV4-2 to TRBJ2-2, with 8 positions matching TRBD2. The ends lost 0 bases at V and 8 bases at J; junction bases unmatched: 8. This CDR3 has 16 amino acids. Germline CDR1 reads LGHNA; CDR2 reads YNFKEQ. The CDR3 is CASSQDSTSVPGELFF. The DNA of the CDR3 is TGTGCCAGCAGCCAAGATTCGACTAGCGTACCGGGGGAGCTGTTTTTT.

This clone was recorded a few times. This chain uses TRBV30 with TRBJ2-1; D remains unclear. From germline, CDR1 is GTSNPN and CDR2 SVGIG (reference sequence). Trimming pared 1 base from V and 4 bases from J, leaving 8 bases between. This CDR3 spans 13 amino acids. CDR3 coding DNA: TGTGCCTGGAGTGCCCACACATACAATGAGCAGTTCTTC. It codes for CAWSAHTYNEQFF. The full variable domain, completed using reference TRBV30 and TRBJ2-1, is SQTIHQWPATLVQPVGSPLSLECTVEGTSNPNLYWYRQAAGRGLQLLFYSVGIGQISSEVPQNLSASRPQDRQFILSSKKLLLSDSGFYLCAWSAHTYNEQFFGPGTRLTVL.

This clone is a singleton in its sample. The chain uses TRBV7-2 and TRBJ1-4; D might be TRBD1 (6 bases). V shed 5 bases and J shed 7 bases, with 8 bases lying between them. The CDR3 is made up of 12 amino acids. CDR1 and CDR2 (germline): SGHTA, FQGNSA. As DNA, the CDR3 is TGTGCCAGCAGCGGACAGTTTGAAAAACTGTTTTTT. This translates into CASSGQFEKLFF.